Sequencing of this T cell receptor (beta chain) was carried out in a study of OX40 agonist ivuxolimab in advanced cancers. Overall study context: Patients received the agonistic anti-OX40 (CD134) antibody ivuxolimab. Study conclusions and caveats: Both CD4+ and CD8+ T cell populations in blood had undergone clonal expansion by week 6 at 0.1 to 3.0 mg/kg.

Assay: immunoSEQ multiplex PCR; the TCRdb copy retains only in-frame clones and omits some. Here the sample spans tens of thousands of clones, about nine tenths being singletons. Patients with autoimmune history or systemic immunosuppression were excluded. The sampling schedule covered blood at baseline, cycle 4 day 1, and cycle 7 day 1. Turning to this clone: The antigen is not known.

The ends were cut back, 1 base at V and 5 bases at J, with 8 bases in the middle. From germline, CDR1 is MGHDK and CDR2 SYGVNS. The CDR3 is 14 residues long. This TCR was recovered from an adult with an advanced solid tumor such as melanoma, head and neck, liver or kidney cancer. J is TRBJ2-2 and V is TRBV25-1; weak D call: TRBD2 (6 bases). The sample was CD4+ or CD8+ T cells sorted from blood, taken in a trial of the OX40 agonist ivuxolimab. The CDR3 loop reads CASSELGGTGELFF. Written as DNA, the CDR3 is TGTGCCAGCAGTGAATTGGGGGGAACCGGGGAGCTGTTTTTT.